This paragraph reports one T cell receptor (beta chain). For each CDR3 protein, TCRdb gives one entry from its re-call of the 5' RACE reads, without DNA. This table lists about 260,000 distinct CDR3 sequences. The CDR3 runs 14 residues. This record belongs to a study of T cells expressing NK-cell markers. The V gene is TRBV12-3 or TRBV12-4, the J gene TRBJ2-1; the TCRdb call, TRBD1, lacks DNA for checking. The TCR comes from a man younger than 35 in good health. The sequencing input was blood T cells: a sorted CD56 or NKG2C T cell subset, CD4+ or CD8+ T cells, or bulk PBMC T cells (not recorded which). The CDR3 region is CASSFLGGSYEQFF.